Following are 18 T cell receptor beta chains from one sample sequenced in a study of T cells in Graves' hyperthyroidism and ophthalmopathy. TCR beta CDR3 regions were amplified from RNA transcripts. The primer set for the first-round RT-PCR of the TCR CDR3 was HTBI. TCRdb used MiXCR to reprocess the multiplex PCR reads, holding one entry per CDR3 protein. There are around 760,000 distinct CDR3 sequences in the sample; just over 35% occur only once, and approximately 31% lies in the top ten. The sample comprised blood. The receptors shown here come from a woman between 40 and 55 years old with Graves' hyperthyroidism.

The genes are TRBV28 and TRBJ1-1; D not certain. The CDR3 consists of 13 residues. Germline CDR1 is MDHEN and CDR2 is SYDVKM. Trimming removed 8 bases from V and 0 bases from J, with 10 bases in between. CDR3 DNA sequence: TGTGCCAGCTTACCGTGGCTGAACACTGAAGCTTTCTTT. Amino acids: CASLPWLNTEAFF. Using reference TRBV28 and TRBJ1-1 for the parts outside the CDR3, the full variable domain is DVKVTQSSRYLVKRTGEKVFLECVQDMDHENMFWYRQDPGLGLRLIYFSYDVKMKEKGDIPEGYSVSREKKERFSLILESASTNQTSMYLCASLPWLNTEAFFGQGTRLTVV.

This clonotype was observed a few times. The chain is built from TRBV19 and TRBJ1-5, with TRBD1 matching over 10 bases. V dropped 5 bases and J dropped 4; count of bases not matched to a gene: 5. CDR3 size: 15 residues. The germline gives CDR1 LNHDA, CDR2 SQIVND (reference sequence). CDR3 region: CASSEGQGDNQPQHF. Here the CDR3 DNA reads TGTGCCAGTAGTGAAGGACAGGGGGATAATCAGCCCCAGCATTTT.

This clonotype was seen once. J is TRBJ2-5 and V is TRBV7-3; D tentatively fits TRBD1 or TRBD2 (5 bases each). The end of the DNA aligns better with TRBJ2-7, so the J call may be wrong. There are 16 residues in the CDR3. Per germline, CDR1 SGHTA and CDR2 FQGTGA. The CDR3 DNA sequence: TGTGCCAGCAGCTTACCGGGGCAAAGTGGGGCCAACGAGCAGTACTTC. It specifies CASSLPGQSGANEQYF.

Ten or more counts support this clonotype. The J gene is TRBJ2-7, the V gene TRBV12-3 or TRBV12-4, with 11 positions matching TRBD1. The CDR3 totals 14 residues. The V segment lost 5 bases and the J segment 6 bases; nucleotides outside the gene matches: 6. The CDR3 spells CASSPWGQGGEQYF. CDR3 coding DNA: TGTGCCAGCAGTCCTTGGGGACAGGGGGGCGAGCAGTACTTC.

This chain joins TRBV19 and TRBJ1-6, with D possibly TRBD1 on 5 matching bases. The CDR3 loop spans 12 amino acids. Between the trimmed V and J ends, which lost 3 bases and 8 bases, there was a span of 5 bases. CDR1 is LNHDA and CDR2 is SQIVND in the germline V gene (reference sequence). CDR3 residues: CASSMTDSPLHF. The CDR3 DNA reads TGTGCCAGTAGTATGACAGATTCACCCCTCCACTTT.

This clonotype was seen more than once but under ten times. This chain joins TRBV4-3 and TRBJ2-6; D unclear. The ends were cut back, 0 bases at V and 2 bases at J, with 5 bases in the middle. Looked up from germline, CDR1 is LGHNA and CDR2 is YSLEER. The CDR3 covers 15 residues. Written as DNA, the CDR3 is TGCGCCAGCAGCCAAGATCCCCCTGGGGCCAACGTCCTGACTTTC. Its protein is CASSQDPPGANVLTF.

This clonotype was counted a few times. The genes are TRBV30 and TRBJ1-3, with TRBD1 matching 7 bases. The germline V gene encodes CDR1 GTSNPN and CDR2 SVGIG (reference sequence). V shed 5 bases and J 1 base; nucleotides not matched to a gene: 2. The CDR3 is made up of 13 amino acids. The CDR3 DNA sequence: TGTGCCTGGTCGACAGGGTCTGGAAACACCATATATTTT. It specifies CAWSTGSGNTIYF. Full variable domain (outside the CDR3, taken from reference TRBV30 and TRBJ1-3): SQTIHQWPATLVQPVGSPLSLECTVEGTSNPNLYWYRQAAGRGLQLLFYSVGIGQISSEVPQNLSASRPQDRQFILSSKKLLLSDSGFYLCAWSTGSGNTIYFGEGSWLTVV.

The chain links TRBV19 to TRBJ1-6; D remains unclear. The CDR3 runs to 15 residues. Germline V gene sequence: CDR1 LNHDA, CDR2 SQIVND (reference sequence). Deletions cut 2 bases from V and 5 bases from J, with 10 bases between. CDR3 nucleotide sequence: TGTGCCAGTAGTATATATGCCAGGAATAATTCACCCCTCCACTTT. As protein: CASSIYARNNSPLHF.

The chain employs TRBV14 and TRBJ1-1; D is unclear. Germline V gene lookup returns CDR1 SGHDN and CDR2 FVKESK. The CDR3 sequence is 14 residues long. V was cut by 0 bases and J by 3 bases, with 8 bases left in between. The CDR3 nucleotides read TGTGCCAGCAGCCAAGATTCAGCTTACACTGAAGCTTTCTTT. It yields the protein CASSQDSAYTEAFF. Full variable domain (rest looked up from reference TRBV14 and TRBJ1-1): EAGVTQFPSHSVIEKGQTVTLRCDPISGHDNLYWYRRVMGKEIKFLLHFVKESKQDESGMPNNRFLAERTGGTYSTLKVQPAELEDSGVYFCASSQDSAYTEAFFGQGTRLTVV.

The CDR3 here is CATSDSSGSFGYTF. The CDR3 bases are TGTGCCACCAGTGATTCCAGCGGGAGCTTCGGCTACACCTTC. The V call is TRBV24-1, the J call TRBJ1-2; D not resolved. The CDR3 runs 14 residues. Germline CDR1 reads KGHDR; CDR2 reads SFDVKD. The V gene lost 2 bases and the J gene lost 8 bases, with 14 bases spanning the gap.

The J gene is TRBJ1-5, the V gene TRBV2; D call uncertain. Trimming stripped 3 bases from V and 5 bases from J, with 17 bases between. From germline, CDR1 is SNHLY and CDR2 FYNNEI. CDR3 size: 16 residues. DNA of the CDR3: TGTGCCAGCAGTGATGTGGTCGTAAGGCACGATCAGCCCCAGCATTTT. Its protein product is CASSDVVVRHDQPQHF.

The gene calls are TRBV7-3 and TRBJ2-7; D might be TRBD1 (5 bases). Looked up from germline, CDR1 is SGHTA and CDR2 is FQGTGA. V dropped 5 bases and J dropped 3 bases, with 17 bases sitting between them. CDR3 length: 15 amino acids. The CDR3 sequence: CASSPATGPHYEQYF. DNA of the CDR3: TGTGCCAGCAGCCCAGCCACAGGCCCCCACTACGAGCAGTACTTC.

This clonotype appeared a single time. The V call is TRBV19, the J call TRBJ1-1; D is unclear. The germline gives CDR1 LNHDA, CDR2 SQIVND (reference sequence). The CDR3 totals 15 residues. Trimming shortened V by 7 bases and J by 10 bases, and 25 bases separated the two germline ends. CDR3 sequence reads: CASTIFPGAKMGAFF. For the CDR3, the DNA is TGTGCCAGTACCATTTTTCCCGGAGCCAAGATGGGAGCTTTCTTT.

This clonotype was seen a handful of times. The chain recombines TRBV12-3 or TRBV12-4 with TRBJ1-3; D unclear. Trimming stripped 7 bases from V and 0 bases from J, with 19 bases between. CDR3 length equals 17 residues. The CDR3 spells CASIGSPGSNSGNTIYF. The CDR3 bases are TGTGCCAGCATTGGAAGTCCGGGGTCTAACTCTGGAAACACCATATATTTT.

This clonotype has ten or more counts. The DNA for the CDR3 is TGTGCCATCACCTCAGGGGGAAACTATGGCTACACCTTC. The encoded protein is CAITSGGNYGYTF. V and J are TRBV10-3 and TRBJ1-2, with 7 bases that match TRBD1. Germline V gene sequence: CDR1 ENHRY, CDR2 SYGVKD. V shed 7 bases and J 2 bases; nucleotides not matched to a gene: 4. The CDR3 consists of 13 residues.

The chain carries TRBV19 and TRBJ2-5, with 8 bases identical to TRBD1. CDR1 LNHDA and CDR2 SQIVND come from the germline V gene (reference sequence). V lost 3 bases and J lost 1; bases outside the gene matches: 4. The length of the CDR3 is 15 residues. CDR3 in amino acids: CASSIPQGAQETQYF. The CDR3 DNA sequence: TGTGCCAGTAGTATCCCCCAGGGGGCCCAAGAGACCCAGTACTTC. Full variable domain (outside the CDR3, taken from reference TRBV19 and TRBJ2-5): DGGITQSPKYLFRKEGQNVTLSCEQNLNHDAMYWYRQDPGQGLRLIYYSQIVNDFQKGDIAEGYSVSREKKESFPLTVTSAQKNPTAFYLCASSIPQGAQETQYFGPGTRLLVL.

This clonotype has just a few counts. This sequence joins TRBV20-1 and TRBJ2-6; tentatively, D is TRBD1 or TRBD2 (6 bases each). The CDR3 has 17 residues. CDR1 and CDR2 from the germline V gene are DFQATT and SNEGSKA (reference sequence). The V end was cut by 3 bases, the J end by 2 bases, with 17 bases between. CDR3 sequence: CSAREGGSGAGANVLTF. The CDR3 coding sequence is TGCAGTGCTAGGGAGGGGGGAAGTGGAGCTGGGGCCAACGTCCTGACTTTC.

The V gene is TRBV6-9, the J gene TRBJ2-7; D is ambiguous. The germline gives CDR1 MNHGY, CDR2 SVAAGI. The CDR3 is 16 amino acids. V gave up 5 bases and J gave up 5 bases, with 22 bases separating them. CDR3 protein: CASSKTLAFRNHEQYF. CDR3 coding DNA: TGTGCCAGCAGTAAAACTTTAGCCTTTAGGAACCACGAGCAGTACTTC.